The present T cell receptor (beta chain) was sequenced within a study of shared T cell receptors in the human thymus. CDR3 length: 15 residues. In germline, CDR1 is MDHEN, CDR2 SYDVKM. V shed 3 bases and J 3 bases; nucleotides not matched to a gene: 6. The table came from immunoSEQ multiplex PCR; TCRdb's copy has only in-frame clones and leaves some out. The sample lists around 340,000 clones; just under 95% were seen once. The chain links TRBV28 to TRBJ1-1; 8 bases align to TRBD1. The specimen was thymocytes. This TCR was sampled from a human donor. The CDR3 loop is CASSFDRGCYTEAFF. The DNA of the CDR3 is TGTGCCAGCAGTTTCGACAGGGGCTGCTACACTGAAGCTTTCTTT.